The TCR beta chain described here comes from a study of blood T cell repertoires in COVID-19. Original processing methods: Estimation of nucleated cell counts was performed using reference gene primer amplification. Libraries were prepared by immunoSEQ multiplex PCR; TCRdb keeps only in-frame clonotypes and omits some of them. V and J calls plus clone size are reproduced from that table; the DNA served to infer D and trimming. The repertoire has tens of thousands of clones, approximately 86% of them found once; the top ten carry almost 1.5%. The material sequenced was peripheral blood. This clonotype was sampled from a woman aged 60-70 years with acute or convalescent COVID-19.

CDR3 protein: CASSLTRVRAEAFF. In DNA, the CDR3 is TGTGCCAGCAGCCTGACCAGGGTTAGGGCTGAAGCTTTCTTT. The V gene is TRBV6-5, the J gene TRBJ1-1; the D gene is possibly TRBD1 (5 bases). The germline V gene encodes CDR1 MNHEY and CDR2 SVGAGI. V lost 6 bases and J 6 bases, leaving 17 bases between the germline ends. The CDR3 sequence is 14 residues long.